This T cell receptor beta chain is drawn from a study of blood T cells in healthy people across ages (dated by TCRdb to 2015 to 2017). A note on the overall study: In model experiments, template switching captured about one uniquely barcoded TCR beta cDNA molecule for every two T cells. Using deep sequencing normalized with unique cDNA molecular identifiers, the study measured how TCR beta repertoire diversity changes with age. The donors were split into four age groups: young (average around 15 years), middle-aged (about 40), aged (roughly 65) and long-lived (under 90). To avoid experimental bias, donors of different ages were spread randomly across the sequencing lanes. For two donors (one aged 18 to 29 and one aged 80 or older), the study analyzed two additional independent replicas of 1 million unique cDNA reads from the same blood draw. What the study reported, not specific to this receptor: Compared with the aged group, more naive CD4+ T cells, fewer expanded clones and increased TCR diversity were shown by the long-lived group, suggesting age selection. As age increased, observed TCR beta diversity per million T cells dropped in a roughly linear way, and a significant reduction was already evident by age approximately 40. Since profiling was done on bulk unsorted PBMCs, naive and antigen-experienced compartments could not be conclusively compared. Because the CMV infection status of the donors was unknown, age-related changes in expanded clonotypes may potentially have been confounded. The percentage of naive T cells measured by flow cytometry correlated strongly with observed TCR beta diversity. Estimates of total diversity from one million sequenced T cells were regarded as lower bounds and underestimates.

Systemically healthy Caucasian individuals from Russia, approximately 39 in total and aged about 6 to 100 years, were included as donors. Each donor gave 9.5 to 10 milliliters of peripheral blood, drawn into EDTA-treated Vacutainer tubes. Ficoll-Paque density-gradient centrifugation was used to isolate PBMCs, with at least 6.5 million obtained per sample. Trizol reagent was used to extract total RNA from the PBMCs, yielding at least 6 micrograms per sample. For every donor, an aliquot of PBMCs went through flow cytometry to measure the percentages of naive CD45RAhigh/CD27high T cells. Library construction relied on 5' RACE. The sample was run on an Illumina HiSeq 2500. A second 7 to 11 cycle PCR used a sample-barcoded 5' primer and a J-beta primer mix. Each TCR beta cDNA molecule received a unique molecular identifier from a template-switch 5' adaptor carrying 12 random nucleotides. Each sample yielded at least 2.5 million CDR3-containing paired-end reads. All of the RNA was converted into first-strand cDNA using the Mint cDNA synthesis kit, with a TRBC-specific oligonucleotide serving as the primer. Following uracil-DNA glycosylase treatment, all cDNA underwent a first 18-cycle PCR with the universal primers M1SS and BC2_uni_R. The authors processed their data as follows. Normalization of each sample was performed by random selection of 1 million high-quality reads, each carrying a distinct molecular identifier. Reads with shared molecular identifiers were discarded instead of being binned into consensus sequences. MiTCR, set to a Q25 quality threshold and the strictest error-elimination algorithm, was used for CDR3 identification, clonotype clustering and error correction. A nonparametric unseen species model using Euler transformation provided a lower-bound estimate of total TCR beta diversity. TCRdb applied fastp at Q25 and MiXCR to the public reads, then kept only in-frame beta chains. When rows share a CDR3 protein, they turn into one entry using the most common DNA and genes. The V and J calls were determined by TCRdb, not by the authors. In this sample the table shows approximately 600,000 distinct CDR3 sequences, 58% of which occur a single time. The ten largest make up roughly 34% of the sample.

On this clonotype: Its antigen is still unknown. No qualities accompany the bases; no much larger clone lies one base away.

The sequencing input was blood. This TCR was sampled from a man aged 55 to 70 in good health.

The DNA is as follows: TGTGCCAGCAGCGTAGATTGGTGGAAGTGGGAGACCCAGTACTTC. It codes for CASSVDWWKWETQYF. The chain couples TRBV9 to TRBJ2-5, with the D gene uncertain. The CDR3 starts with the cysteine, ends with the phenylalanine, and has 15 residues. Only CDR3 DNA is held: 45 bases, read in frame from base 1. Trimming at the junction amounts to 0 bases on V and 5 bases on J, and the germline ends lie 14 bases apart. Based on the germline V gene, the CDR1 and CDR2 sequences are SGDLS and YYNGEE.